This T cell receptor beta chain was captured in a study of regulatory T cells in long-lasting Graves disease. General observations from the study: Favoring TRBV28, TRBJ1-2 and TRBJ2-5 was a feature seen in persistent disease.

With regard to this clonotype: Its cognate antigen is unknown.

Time point described: newly diagnosed GD, antithyroid drugs for less than 3 months. From PBMCs, RNA was extracted and then used to make the TCR library. Through Arm-PCR of CDR3 regions and iRepertoire HTBI primers, TCR beta libraries were built. As processed by the authors: In the combined samples, 50 to 75 TRBV and 14 to 15 TRBJ segments were identified. A single record per CDR3 protein comes from TCRdb applying MiXCR to the multiplex PCR reads. TCRdb's processing, not the study's, gives the V and J calls here. The sample lists hundreds of thousands of distinct CDR3 sequences, about 15% occurring once. This CDR3 has 15 residues. Germline CDR1 is DFQATT and CDR2 is SNEGSKA (reference sequence). J was trimmed by 6 bases and V by 5 bases; bases with no gene match: 11. This sample also appeared in a second study, on T cells in Graves' hyperthyroidism and ophthalmopathy. Turning to that study: The HTBI primer set drove a first-round RT-PCR of the TCR CDR3.

Sequencing was performed on peripheral blood mononuclear cells (PBMCs), taken at new diagnosis, from a patient treated with antithyroid drugs. This chain uses TRBV20-1 with TRBJ2-1, with 9 bases fitting TRBD2. This TCR derives from a woman younger than 45 with Graves disease. Here the CDR3 reads CSAEFPTSGFNEQFF. CDR3 nucleotide sequence: TGCAGTGCTGAATTCCCGACTAGCGGATTCAATGAGCAGTTCTTC.